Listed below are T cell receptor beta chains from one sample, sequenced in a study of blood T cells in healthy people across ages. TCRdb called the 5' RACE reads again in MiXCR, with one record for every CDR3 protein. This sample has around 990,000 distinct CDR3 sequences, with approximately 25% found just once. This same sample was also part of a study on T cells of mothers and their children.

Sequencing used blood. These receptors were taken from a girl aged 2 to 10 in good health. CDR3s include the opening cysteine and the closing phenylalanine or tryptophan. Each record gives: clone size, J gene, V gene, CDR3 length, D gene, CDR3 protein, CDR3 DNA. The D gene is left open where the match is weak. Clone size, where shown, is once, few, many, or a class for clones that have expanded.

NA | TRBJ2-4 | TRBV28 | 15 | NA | CASQDFFIQANIQYF | TGTGCCAGCCAAGATTTTTTCATTCAAGCAAACATTCAGTACTTC
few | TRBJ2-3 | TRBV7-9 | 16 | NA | CASSPPPGQHTDTQYF | TGTGCCAGCAGCCCTCCCCCCGGGCAGCACACAGATACGCAGTATTTT
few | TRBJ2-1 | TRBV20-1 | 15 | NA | CSAGNLEGRVNEQFF | TGCAGTGCTGGGAATCTGGAGGGCCGTGTCAATGAGCAGTTCTTC
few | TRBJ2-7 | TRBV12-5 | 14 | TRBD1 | CASGLGTGSYEQYF | TGTGCTAGTGGTTTGGGGACAGGGTCCTACGAGCAGTACTTC
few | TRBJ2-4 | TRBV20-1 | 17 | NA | CSAREGRAGLAKNIQYF | TGCAGTGCTAGAGAAGGACGGGCGGGTCTAGCCAAAAACATTCAGTACTTC
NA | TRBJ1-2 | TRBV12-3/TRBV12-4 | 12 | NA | CASNGGYYGYTF | TGTGCCAGCAACGGGGGATACTATGGCTACACCTTC
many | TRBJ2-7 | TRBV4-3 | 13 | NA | CASSQELRTGNYF | TGCGCCAGCAGCCAAGAACTTAGGACGGGTAACTATTTC
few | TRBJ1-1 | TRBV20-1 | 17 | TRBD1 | CSADLLGKGAMNTEAFF | TGCAGTGCGGACCTGTTAGGGAAGGGGGCCATGAACACTGAAGCTTTCTTT
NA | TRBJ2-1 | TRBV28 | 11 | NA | CASISNNEQFF | TGTGCCAGCATATCGAACAATGAGCAGTTCTTC
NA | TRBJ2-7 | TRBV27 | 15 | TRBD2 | CASGVGTSGFYEQYF | TGTGCCAGCGGCGTAGGGACTAGCGGATTCTACGAGCAGTACTTC
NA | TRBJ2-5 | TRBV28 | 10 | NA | CASSRGGQYF | TGTGCCAGCAGTCGTGGGGGCCAGTACTTC
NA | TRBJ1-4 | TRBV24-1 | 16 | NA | CATREGHLILDEKLFF | TGTGCCACTCGAGAGGGACATCTCATTCTAGATGAAAAACTGTTTTTT
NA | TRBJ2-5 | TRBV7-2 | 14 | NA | CASSHAQGFKTQYF | TGTGCCAGCAGCCACGCTCAGGGCTTCAAGACCCAGTACTTC
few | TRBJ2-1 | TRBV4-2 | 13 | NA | CASSQDQLIEQFF | TGTGCCAGCAGCCAAGACCAACTAATTGAGCAGTTCTTC
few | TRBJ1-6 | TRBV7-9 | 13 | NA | CASSFEAVSPLHF | TGTGCCAGCAGCTTCGAGGCCGTTTCACCCCTCCACTTT
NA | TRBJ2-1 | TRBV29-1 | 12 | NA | CSTDGGLNEQFF | TGCAGTACGGACGGAGGGTTAAATGAGCAGTTCTTC
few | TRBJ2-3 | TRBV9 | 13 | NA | CASSVYGSDTQYF | TGTGCCAGCAGCGTATACGGGAGTGATACGCAGTATTTT